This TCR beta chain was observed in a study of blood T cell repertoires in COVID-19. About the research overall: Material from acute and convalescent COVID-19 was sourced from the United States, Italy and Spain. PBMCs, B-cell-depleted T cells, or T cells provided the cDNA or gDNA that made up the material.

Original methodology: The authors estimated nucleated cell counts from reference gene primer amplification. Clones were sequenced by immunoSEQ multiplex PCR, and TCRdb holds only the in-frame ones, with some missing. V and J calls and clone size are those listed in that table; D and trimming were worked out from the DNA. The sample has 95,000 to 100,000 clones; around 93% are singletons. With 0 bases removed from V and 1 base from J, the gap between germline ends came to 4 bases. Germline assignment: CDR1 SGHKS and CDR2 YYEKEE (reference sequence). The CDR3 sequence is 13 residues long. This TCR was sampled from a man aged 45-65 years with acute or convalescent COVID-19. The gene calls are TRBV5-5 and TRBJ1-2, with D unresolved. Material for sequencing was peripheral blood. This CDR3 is CASSLASNYGYTF. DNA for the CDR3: TGTGCCAGCAGCTTGGCTAGTAACTATGGCTACACCTTC.